This TCR beta chain was sequenced for a study of cytomegalovirus exposure and HLA in healthy donors. Whole-study findings and limits: It is likely that the observed cluster of highly shared sequence variants was a sequencing artifact. Roughly even sequencing depth across donors was the assumption behind the presence/absence analyses. In an earlier analysis, most TCR beta V segments were productive about 87% or about 30% of the time.

In the PCR, 60 Vbeta and 13 Jbeta primers were used. Clones were read by immunoSEQ multiplex PCR, and TCRdb kept only the in-frame ones, dropping some. The data hold about 160,000 clones, with more than 80% observed a single time. The CDR3 loop spans 14 amino acids. V shed 4 bases, J shed 0 bases, and the junction held 2 bases outside the gene matches. CDR1 SGHDN and CDR2 FVKESK come from the germline V gene. Points on this clone: No antigen is known for it.

Sequencing used PBMCs. This receptor was taken from a woman under 30 in good health and CMV-seronegative. The gene calls are TRBV14 and TRBJ2-7, with 8 positions matching TRBD1. The CDR3 here is CASSRTGSSYEQYF. CDR3 DNA sequence: TGTGCCAGCAGCCGGACAGGGAGCTCCTACGAGCAGTACTTC.